The 19 T cell receptor beta chains listed next were all sequenced from one sample in a study of T-cell memory formation after mild COVID-19. TCRdb re-called the 5' RACE reads through MiXCR, storing one row per CDR3 protein. The sample has more than 80,000 distinct CDR3 sequences; about 17% are singletons. The sample taken for sequencing was PBMCs or a T cell subset sorted from them (not recorded which). The receptor set was obtained from an adult woman who had mild COVID-19 (a few samples of this study predate the infection). Cell type and time point are not known.

This clonotype was counted only a few times. This chain uses TRBV4-1 with TRBJ2-7; 10 bases map to TRBD1. Germline-derived CDR1 and CDR2 are MGHRA and YSYEKL. The ends lost 4 bases at V and 4 bases at J; junction bases unmatched: 4. This CDR3 is 14 amino acids long. The CDR3 spells CASSLTGGGYEQYF. CDR3 DNA: TGCGCCAGCAGCCTGACAGGGGGCGGGTACGAGCAGTACTTC.

This sequence joins TRBV29-1 and TRBJ1-2; D remains unclear. Trimming left V 3 bases short and J 8 bases short, with 16 bases between. Germline CDR1 is SQVTM and CDR2 is ANQGSEA. CDR3 length: 13 residues. The DNA for the CDR3 is TGCAGCGTTGACTCCGCTGTGGAGCGGGGCTACACCTTC. It codes for CSVDSAVERGYTF.

The chain uses TRBV4-3 and TRBJ2-1; TRBD2 matches 12 bases. CDR1 and CDR2 (germline): LGHNA, YSLEER. The CDR3 length is 15 residues. Germline trimming cut 5 bases from V and 7 bases from J; bases unmatched to any gene: 6. DNA for the CDR3: TGCGCCAGCAGCTCCCAGACTAGCGGGAGTAATGAGCAGTTCTTC. Translation: CASSSQTSGSNEQFF.

This chain joins TRBV5-1 and TRBJ2-1; 10 positions match TRBD2. The CDR3 spans 17 residues. The V gene's germline CDR1 is SGHRS and CDR2 YFSETQ. With V trimmed by 3 bases and J by 4 bases, 10 bases remained unmatched. The CDR3 region has the DNA TGCGCCAGCAGCTCCAGGCTAGCGGGGGACTATTACAATGAGCAGTTCTTC. It is translated as CASSSRLAGDYYNEQFF.

Here the CDR3 reads CASSSTRVPETQYF. As DNA, the CDR3 is TGCGCCAGCAGCTCAACCAGGGTGCCAGAGACCCAGTACTTC. This sequence joins TRBV5-1 and TRBJ2-5; weak D call: TRBD1 (5 bases). V was cut by 3 bases and J by 4 bases, with 13 bases left in between. Germline V gene lookup returns CDR1 SGHRS and CDR2 YFSETQ. CDR3 length: 14 amino acids.

The chain links TRBV12-3 or TRBV12-4 to TRBJ2-1, with D maybe TRBD2 (7 bases). V dropped 6 bases and J dropped 14 bases, with 26 bases sitting between them. The CDR3 sequence is 15 residues long. DNA of the CDR3: TGTGCCAGCAGCCGGTTAGGGGGGGCAGGCCCCTTGGAGTTCTTC. Translated, it gives CASSRLGGAGPLEFF.

The chain carries TRBV12-3 or TRBV12-4 and TRBJ2-1; no definite D call. The CDR3 runs to 15 residues. The V end lost 6 bases, the J end lost 0 bases, and 12 bases lay between the germline ends. In DNA form, the CDR3 reads TGTGCCAGCAGCCCCGCGGTCAGCTCCTACAATGAGCAGTTCTTC. Amino acids: CASSPAVSSYNEQFF.

The gene calls are TRBV7-6 and TRBJ2-2; TRBD1 agrees at 10 bases. Germline V lookup: CDR1 SGHVS, CDR2 FNYEAQ. CDR3 size: 17 residues. Losses at the gene ends were 5 bases for V and 5 bases for J; bases not matched to a gene: 11. CDR3 region: CASSAHPGTGVTGELFF. Here the CDR3 DNA reads TGTGCCAGCAGCGCCCATCCCGGGACAGGGGTAACCGGGGAGCTGTTTTTT.

The chain has TRBV24-1 and TRBJ2-2, with no clear D. The V end lost 9 bases, the J end lost 3 bases, and 7 bases lay between the germline ends. Germline CDR1 reads KGHDR; CDR2 reads SFDVKD. The CDR3 consists of 12 residues. The CDR3 DNA reads TGTGCCACCGGTTCGTACACCGGGGAGCTGTTTTTT. This translates into CATGSYTGELFF.

The sample holds a few counts of this clonotype. The chain employs TRBV7-8 and TRBJ1-1, with 7 bases that match TRBD1. The trim removed 1 base at V and 8 bases at J, leaving 1 base unmatched. CDR3 length: 12 amino acids. Germline values: CDR1 SGHVS, CDR2 FQNEAQ. This chain's CDR3 is CASSLGDREAFF. The CDR3 DNA reads as TGTGCCAGCAGCTTAGGGGACAGAGAAGCTTTCTTT.

In its sample, this clonotype was seen a few times. J is TRBJ2-7 and V is TRBV19; D not resolved. The germline V gene encodes CDR1 LNHDA and CDR2 SQIVND (reference sequence). V lost 2 bases, J lost 2 bases, and 19 bases lay in between. The CDR3 has 17 residues. CDR3 sequence: CASSILPTHHGPYEQYF. Here the CDR3 DNA reads TGTGCCAGTAGTATACTTCCGACCCACCACGGGCCCTACGAGCAGTACTTC.

The chain recombines TRBV24-1 with TRBJ1-5, with TRBD1 as a possible D gene (5 bases). The V and J ends lost 5 bases and 6 bases respectively, with 22 bases between them. The length of the CDR3 is 17 residues. Per the germline V gene, CDR1 is KGHDR and CDR2 is SFDVKD. CDR3 sequence reads: CATSGRGVRDCCQPQHF. DNA of the CDR3: TGTGCCACCAGTGGACGGGGGGTAAGAGATTGCTGTCAGCCCCAGCATTTT.

The rearrangement uses TRBV7-2 and TRBJ1-1; D gene uncertain. Germline V gives CDR1 SGHTA, CDR2 FQGNSA. CDR3 length: 15 amino acids. With 2 bases removed from V and 0 bases from J, the gap between germline ends came to 10 bases. CDR3 protein: CASSLYRALNTEAFF. CDR3 coding DNA: TGTGCCAGCAGCTTATATCGGGCCTTGAACACTGAAGCTTTCTTT.

Many counts were recorded for this clonotype. The chain joins TRBV7-9 to TRBJ2-7; D unclear. V dropped 5 bases and J dropped 3 bases, with 11 bases sitting between them. The CDR3 length is 13 residues. Looked up from germline, CDR1 is SEHNR and CDR2 is FQNEAQ (reference sequence). The CDR3 DNA follows: TGTGCCAGCAGCCCACGGACCAGCTACGAGCAGTACTTC. This gives the protein CASSPRTSYEQYF.

This clonotype was counted only a few times. J is TRBJ1-2 and V is TRBV30; TRBD1 might be the D (5 bases). The germline gives CDR1 GTSNPN, CDR2 SVGIG (reference sequence). V lost 1 base, J lost 4 bases, and 13 bases lay in between. This CDR3 region has 14 residues. In nucleotides, the CDR3 is TGTGCCTGGAGTGGAGGGGCAACGGTCTATGGCTACACCTTC. Translating it yields CAWSGGATVYGYTF. Supplemented by reference TRBV30 and TRBJ1-2, the full variable domain reads SQTIHQWPATLVQPVGSPLSLECTVEGTSNPNLYWYRQAAGRGLQLLFYSVGIGQISSEVPQNLSASRPQDRQFILSSKKLLLSDSGFYLCAWSGGATVYGYTFGSGTRLTVV.

This chain joins TRBV7-9 and TRBJ2-1; 8 bases agree with TRBD1. J gave up 6 bases and V 3 bases, and 10 bases lay outside the gene matches. Per germline, CDR1 SEHNR and CDR2 FQNEAQ (reference sequence). CDR3 length: 16 residues. The CDR3 is CASSFLQGVPSNEQFF. The CDR3 nucleotides are TGTGCCAGCAGCTTCCTACAGGGGGTTCCCTCCAATGAGCAGTTCTTC.

The rearrangement links TRBV16 to TRBJ1-2; D is undetermined. CDR3 length: 12 amino acids. Between the trimmed V and J ends, which lost 5 bases and 4 bases, there was a span of 8 bases. The germline V gene encodes CDR1 KGHSY and CDR2 FQNENV. The CDR3 spells CASSRSGYGYTF. CDR3 coding DNA: TGTGCCAGCAGCAGGAGCGGCTATGGCTACACCTTC.

This clonotype was recorded at least ten times. The V call is TRBV20-1, the J call TRBJ2-7; 11 bases align to TRBD1. V dropped 2 bases and J dropped 3; count of bases not matched to a gene: 6. Germline V gene data show CDR1 as DFQATT and CDR2 as SNEGSKA (reference sequence). The CDR3 contains 15 residues. The CDR3 bases are TGCAGTGCTAGACCGGGACAGGGGGTGGGCTACGAGCAGTACTTC. Translation gives CSARPGQGVGYEQYF.

This chain links TRBV2 with TRBJ1-1; possibly TRBD1 for D (6 bases). V was pared by 4 bases and J by 0 bases, with 12 bases between. The CDR3 is made up of 15 amino acids. Germline CDR1 SNHLY, CDR2 FYNNEI. CDR3 bases: TGTGCCAGCAGTGCCAGGGGTACCATGAACACTGAAGCTTTCTTT. Translation: CASSARGTMNTEAFF.